These 9 T cell receptor beta chains share one sample of origin, sequenced in a study of CD8+ T cells in alopecia areata. In each case, RNA was isolated and then reverse transcribed into cDNA as the sequencing template. Sequencing was performed with immunoSEQ multiplex PCR; in TCRdb, only in-frame clones are kept and a portion is missing. This table holds some 180,000 clones, around 63% found once. The material sequenced was CD4+ T cells sorted from blood, taken at week 0. These receptors came from a human donor with alopecia areata.

V is TRBV30 and J is TRBJ1-5; the D gene is possibly TRBD1 (5 bases). There are 13 residues in the CDR3. Germline CDR1 reads GTSNPN; CDR2 reads SVGIG (reference sequence). Trimming took off 2 bases at V and 8 bases at J, with 13 bases between the two ends. The CDR3 nucleotides are TGTGCCTGGAGTTTGGCAAAAGGGGAGCCCCAGCATTTT. Its translation is CAWSLAKGEPQHF.

The chain links TRBV4-3 to TRBJ1-2; D is undetermined. V lost 0 bases and J 6 bases, leaving 11 bases between the germline ends. The CDR3 totals 14 residues. Germline CDR1 reads LGHNA; CDR2 reads YSLEER. CDR3 sequence reads: CASSQEWVSHGYTF. In nucleotides, the CDR3 is TGCGCCAGCAGCCAAGAATGGGTTTCCCATGGCTACACCTTC.

This chain connects TRBV29-1 to TRBJ1-6, with D possibly being TRBD1 (5 bases). V was pared by 4 bases and J by 19 bases, with 17 bases between. The CDR3 sequence is 11 residues long. Germline V CDR1 and CDR2: SQVTM, ANQGSEA. CDR3 residues: CSVVGSGHQHF. CDR3 DNA: TGCAGCGTTGTGGGTAGCGGACACCAACACTTT.

The CDR3 is CASSFPDRVLYEQYF. The CDR3 DNA follows: TGTGCCAGCAGCTTCCCTGACAGGGTGTTATACGAGCAGTACTTC. This chain joins TRBV7-2 and TRBJ2-7; 7 bases match TRBD1. Germline-derived CDR1 and CDR2 are SGHTA and FQGNSA. The CDR3 has 15 residues. The J segment lost 4 bases and the V segment lost 3 bases, leaving 9 bases of the junction unmatched.

This clone was detected only a few times. The chain links TRBV4-1 to TRBJ1-1; 7 bases fit TRBD1. CDR1 is MGHRA and CDR2 is YSYEKL in the germline V gene. This CDR3 is 14 amino acids long. Losses at the gene ends were 4 bases for V and 10 bases for J; bases not matched to a gene: 12. The DNA of the CDR3 is TGCGCCAGCAGCCCGGGACAGCGCTTTTTAGCAGCTTTCTTT. This sequence encodes CASSPGQRFLAAFF.

The V gene is TRBV28, the J gene TRBJ2-1; no definite D call. Germline CDR1 reads MDHEN; CDR2 reads SYDVKM. V was clipped by 3 bases and J by 4 bases, with 19 bases between them. This CDR3 contains 17 residues. CDR3 DNA: TGTGCCAGCAGTTTCGGACCTCGGACGAAACCATACAATGAGCAGTTCTTC. Translating gives CASSFGPRTKPYNEQFF.

The chain employs TRBV7-8 and TRBJ2-2; TRBD1 is a possible D gene (7 bases). Germline V lookup: CDR1 SGHVS, CDR2 FQNEAQ. The V end lost 4 bases, the J end lost 0 bases, and 12 bases lay between the germline ends. The CDR3 contains 16 residues. This CDR3 reads CASSYQGGSNTGELFF. The CDR3 DNA reads TGTGCCAGCAGCTATCAGGGGGGCTCGAACACCGGGGAGCTGTTTTTT.

The chain is built from TRBV7-2 and TRBJ2-4; possibly TRBD1 or TRBD2 for D (5 bases each). There are 12 residues in the CDR3. V was clipped by 11 bases and J by 9 bases, with 17 bases between them. The germline gives CDR1 SGHTA, CDR2 FQGNSA. Here the CDR3 reads CAGGWGTGIQYF. The CDR3 DNA is TGTGCCGGAGGATGGGGCACTGGCATTCAGTACTTC.

The genes are TRBV29-1 and TRBJ2-3; 8 bases map to TRBD2. The junction had 14 bases not matched to a gene; V was cut back by 2 bases and J by 4 bases. The CDR3 is 17 amino acids. Germline values: CDR1 SQVTM, CDR2 ANQGSEA. CDR3 region: CSVEPPRGGPGADTQYF. The CDR3 coding sequence is TGCAGCGTTGAACCGCCCCGGGGGGGCCCGGGGGCAGATACGCAGTATTTT.